There are many counts of the clone carrying this T cell receptor beta chain. The target antigen is unknown. TCRdb ran MiXCR on the 5' RACE reads and lists one entry per CDR3 protein. The sample gives over 250,000 distinct CDR3 sequences, roughly 5.2% of which show up once; less than 3.5% is in the top ten. The source of the sample is a study of T cells after yellow fever vaccination. Study results and caveats: Re-detected after boosting: most primary clones, about 95% of CD4 and 88% of CD8.

Per the germline V gene, CDR1 is GTSNPN and CDR2 is SVGIG (reference sequence). The germline V and J ends were trimmed by 3 bases and 4 bases, with 17 bases remaining between them. The CDR3 covers 15 residues. The V call is TRBV30, the J call TRBJ2-3, with D possibly called TRBD1 or TRBD2 (5 bases each). The receptor's source is a man aged 18 to 30 who received the YFV17D yellow fever vaccine. This specimen consisted of CD4+ T cells sorted from PBMCs, obtained on the day of the yellow fever booster vaccination. The CDR3 bases are TGTGCCTGGAGACCGTTTGGGGGTTGGGCAGATACGCAGTATTTT. It yields the protein CAWRPFGGWADTQYF.